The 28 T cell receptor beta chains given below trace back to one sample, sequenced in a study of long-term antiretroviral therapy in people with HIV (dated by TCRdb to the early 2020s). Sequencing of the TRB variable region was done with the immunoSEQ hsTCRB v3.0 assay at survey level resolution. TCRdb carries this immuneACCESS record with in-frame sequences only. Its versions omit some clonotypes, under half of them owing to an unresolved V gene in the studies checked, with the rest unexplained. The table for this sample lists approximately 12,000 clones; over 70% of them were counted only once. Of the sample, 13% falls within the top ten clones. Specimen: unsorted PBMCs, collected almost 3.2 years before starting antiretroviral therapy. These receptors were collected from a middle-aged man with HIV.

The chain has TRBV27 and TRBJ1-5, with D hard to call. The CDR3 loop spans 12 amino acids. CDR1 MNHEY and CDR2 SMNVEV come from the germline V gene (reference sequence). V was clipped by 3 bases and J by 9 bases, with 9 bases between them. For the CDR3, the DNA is TGTGCCAGCAGTTTTACCGGTAGGCCCCAGCATTTT. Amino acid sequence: CASSFTGRPQHF.

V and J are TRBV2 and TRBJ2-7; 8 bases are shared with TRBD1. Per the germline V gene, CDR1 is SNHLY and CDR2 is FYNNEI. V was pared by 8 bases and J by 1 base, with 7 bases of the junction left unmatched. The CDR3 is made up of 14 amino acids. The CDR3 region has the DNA TGTGCCAGCGCTTCCGGGACAGGATCCTACGAGCAGTACTTC. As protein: CASASGTGSYEQYF.

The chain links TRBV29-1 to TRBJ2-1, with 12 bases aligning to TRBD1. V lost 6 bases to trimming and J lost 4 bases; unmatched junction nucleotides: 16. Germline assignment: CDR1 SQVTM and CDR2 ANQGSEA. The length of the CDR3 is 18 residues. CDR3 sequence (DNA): TGCAGCGTCCGGGGACAGGGGGCGGTAAGCGGGCTGTACAATGAGCAGTTCTTC. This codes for CSVRGQGAVSGLYNEQFF.

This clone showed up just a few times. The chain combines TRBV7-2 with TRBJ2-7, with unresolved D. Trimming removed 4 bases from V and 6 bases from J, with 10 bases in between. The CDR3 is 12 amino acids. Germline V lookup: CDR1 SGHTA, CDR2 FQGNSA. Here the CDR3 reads CASSSLVPEQYF. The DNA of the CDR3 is TGTGCCAGCAGCTCCCTAGTTCCCGAGCAGTACTTC.

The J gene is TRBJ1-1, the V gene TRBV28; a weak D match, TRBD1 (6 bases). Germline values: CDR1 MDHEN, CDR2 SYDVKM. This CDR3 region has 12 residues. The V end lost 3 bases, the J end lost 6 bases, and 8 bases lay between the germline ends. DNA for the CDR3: TGTGCCAGCAGTTTCAGGGGCGCTGAAGCTTTCTTT. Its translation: CASSFRGAEAFF. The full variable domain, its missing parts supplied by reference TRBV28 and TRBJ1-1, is DVKVTQSSRYLVKRTGEKVFLECVQDMDHENMFWYRQDPGLGLRLIYFSYDVKMKEKGDIPEGYSVSREKKERFSLILESASTNQTSMYLCASSFRGAEAFFGQGTRLTVV.

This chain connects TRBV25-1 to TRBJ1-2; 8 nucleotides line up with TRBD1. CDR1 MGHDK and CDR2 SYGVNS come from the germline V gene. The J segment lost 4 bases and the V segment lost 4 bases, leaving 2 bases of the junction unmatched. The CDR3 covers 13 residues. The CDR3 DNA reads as TGTGCCAGCAGTGGGACAGGGCCCTATGGCTACACCTTC. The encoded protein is CASSGTGPYGYTF.

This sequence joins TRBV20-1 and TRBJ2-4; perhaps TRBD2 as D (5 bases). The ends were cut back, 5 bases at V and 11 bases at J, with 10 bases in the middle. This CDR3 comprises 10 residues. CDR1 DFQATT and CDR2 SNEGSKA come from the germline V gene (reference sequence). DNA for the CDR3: TGCAGTGCTGCCCGAGGGTTTCAGTACTTC. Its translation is CSAARGFQYF.

The CDR3 spells CASSQETSGWSSYNEQFF. The CDR3 DNA is TGTGCCAGCAGCCAAGAGACTAGCGGTTGGAGCTCCTACAATGAGCAGTTCTTC. The chain joins TRBV4-2 to TRBJ2-1; 9 positions match TRBD2. Germline CDR1 reads LGHNA; CDR2 reads YNFKEQ. The CDR3 has 18 residues. V was pared by 0 bases and J by 0 bases, with 6 bases of the junction left unmatched.

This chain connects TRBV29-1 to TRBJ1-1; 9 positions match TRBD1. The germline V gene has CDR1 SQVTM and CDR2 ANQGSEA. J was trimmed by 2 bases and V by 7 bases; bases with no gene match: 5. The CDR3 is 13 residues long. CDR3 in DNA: TGCAGCGCAGGGACAGGGCGAAACACTGAAGCTTTCTTT. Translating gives CSAGTGRNTEAFF.

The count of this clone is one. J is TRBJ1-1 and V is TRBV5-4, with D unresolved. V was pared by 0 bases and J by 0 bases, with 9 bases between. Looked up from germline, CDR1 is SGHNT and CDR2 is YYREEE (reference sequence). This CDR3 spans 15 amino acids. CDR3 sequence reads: CASSLEVTVNTEAFF. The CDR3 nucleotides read TGTGCCAGCAGCTTGGAGGTGACGGTGAACACTGAAGCTTTCTTT.

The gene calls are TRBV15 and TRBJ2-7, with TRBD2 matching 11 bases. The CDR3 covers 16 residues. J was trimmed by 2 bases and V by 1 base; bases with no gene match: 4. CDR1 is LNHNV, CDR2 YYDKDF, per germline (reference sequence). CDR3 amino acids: CATSRVTSGRTYEQYF. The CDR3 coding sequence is TGTGCCACCAGCAGAGTTACTAGCGGGAGAACCTACGAGCAGTACTTC.

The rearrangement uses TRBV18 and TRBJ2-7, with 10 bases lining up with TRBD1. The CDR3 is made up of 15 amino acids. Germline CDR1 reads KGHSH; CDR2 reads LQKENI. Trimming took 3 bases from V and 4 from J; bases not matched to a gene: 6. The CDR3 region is CASSPGTGVGYEQYF. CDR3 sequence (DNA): TGTGCCAGCTCACCCGGGACAGGGGTGGGTTACGAGCAGTACTTC.

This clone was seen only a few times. CDR3 DNA: TGTGCCAGCTCACCGAACACCGGGGAGCTGTTTTTT. It is translated as CASSPNTGELFF. The chain has TRBV18 and TRBJ2-2; D gene unclear. V was cut by 3 bases and J by 1 base, with 0 bases left in between. Germline loops: CDR1 KGHSH, CDR2 LQKENI. The CDR3 loop spans 12 amino acids.

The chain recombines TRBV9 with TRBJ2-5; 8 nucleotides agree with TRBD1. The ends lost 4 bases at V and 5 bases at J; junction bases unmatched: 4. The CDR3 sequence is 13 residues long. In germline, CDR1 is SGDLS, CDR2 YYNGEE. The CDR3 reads CASSQGAVETQYF. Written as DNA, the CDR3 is TGTGCCAGCAGCCAGGGGGCGGTCGAGACCCAGTACTTC.

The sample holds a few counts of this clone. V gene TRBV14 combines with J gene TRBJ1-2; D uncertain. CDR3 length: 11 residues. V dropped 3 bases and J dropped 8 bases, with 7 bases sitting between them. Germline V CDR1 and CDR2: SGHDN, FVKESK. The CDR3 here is CASSHGSGYTF. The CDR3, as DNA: TGTGCCAGCAGCCATGGAAGCGGCTACACCTTC.

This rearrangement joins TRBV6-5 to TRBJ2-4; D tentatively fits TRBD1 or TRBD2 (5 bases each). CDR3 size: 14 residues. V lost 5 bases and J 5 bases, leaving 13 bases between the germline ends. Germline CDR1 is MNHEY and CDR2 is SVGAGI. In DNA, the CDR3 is TGTGCCAGCAGTCCCGGGGACGGTGAAAACATTCAGTACTTC. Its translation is CASSPGDGENIQYF.

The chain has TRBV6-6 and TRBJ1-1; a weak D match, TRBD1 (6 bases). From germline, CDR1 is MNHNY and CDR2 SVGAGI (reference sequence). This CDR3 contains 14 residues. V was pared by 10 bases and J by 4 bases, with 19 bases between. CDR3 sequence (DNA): TGTGCCACTAGACTGACAGGCACCGTCACTGAAGCTTTCTTT. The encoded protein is CATRLTGTVTEAFF.

The CDR3 bases are TGTGCCAGCAGTTTAGACGATTTGGTTCTGAACACTGAAGCTTTCTTT. It translates to CASSLDDLVLNTEAFF. The chain has TRBV28 and TRBJ1-1, with unresolved D. Germline CDR1 reads MDHEN; CDR2 reads SYDVKM. The CDR3 extends over 16 amino acids. V lost 2 bases and J lost 0, with 13 bases in between.

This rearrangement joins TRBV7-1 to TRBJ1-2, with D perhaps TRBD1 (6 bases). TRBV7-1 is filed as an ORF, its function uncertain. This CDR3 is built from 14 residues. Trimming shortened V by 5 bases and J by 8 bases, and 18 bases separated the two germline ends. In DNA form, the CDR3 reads TGTGCCAGCAGCGATGGCGGGGACATAGAAGGCTACACCTTC. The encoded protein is CASSDGGDIEGYTF.

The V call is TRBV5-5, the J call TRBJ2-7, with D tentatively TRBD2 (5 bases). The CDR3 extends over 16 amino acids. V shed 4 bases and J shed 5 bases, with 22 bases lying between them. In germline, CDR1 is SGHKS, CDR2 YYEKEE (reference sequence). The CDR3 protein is CASSQDLSRGRDEQYF. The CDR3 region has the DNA TGTGCCAGCAGCCAAGACCTTTCTAGAGGGCGGGACGAGCAGTACTTC.

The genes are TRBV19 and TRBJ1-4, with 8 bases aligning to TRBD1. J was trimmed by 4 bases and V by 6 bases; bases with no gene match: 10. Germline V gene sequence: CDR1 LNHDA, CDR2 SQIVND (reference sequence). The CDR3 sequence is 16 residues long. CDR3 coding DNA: TGTGCCAGTAGCCCCCCCGGACAGGGCTATAATGAAAAACTGTTTTTT. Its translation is CASSPPGQGYNEKLFF.

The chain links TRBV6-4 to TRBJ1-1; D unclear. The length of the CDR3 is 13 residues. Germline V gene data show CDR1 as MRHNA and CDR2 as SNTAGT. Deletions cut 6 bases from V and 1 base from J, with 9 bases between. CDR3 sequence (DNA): TGTGCCAGCAGGGTGGGAGAGAACACTGAAGCTTTCTTT. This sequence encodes CASRVGENTEAFF.

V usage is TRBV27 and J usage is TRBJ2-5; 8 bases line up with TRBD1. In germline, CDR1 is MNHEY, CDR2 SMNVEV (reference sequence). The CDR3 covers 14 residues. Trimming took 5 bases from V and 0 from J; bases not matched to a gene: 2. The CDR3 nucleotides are TGTGCCAGCAGTCGGACAGGGTACCAAGAGACCCAGTACTTC. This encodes CASSRTGYQETQYF.

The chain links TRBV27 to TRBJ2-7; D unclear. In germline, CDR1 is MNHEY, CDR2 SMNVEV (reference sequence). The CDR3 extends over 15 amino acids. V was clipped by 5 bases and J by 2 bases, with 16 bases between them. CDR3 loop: CASSSTKGRTYEQYF. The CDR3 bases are TGTGCCAGCAGTAGCACCAAAGGTCGGACCTACGAGCAGTACTTC.

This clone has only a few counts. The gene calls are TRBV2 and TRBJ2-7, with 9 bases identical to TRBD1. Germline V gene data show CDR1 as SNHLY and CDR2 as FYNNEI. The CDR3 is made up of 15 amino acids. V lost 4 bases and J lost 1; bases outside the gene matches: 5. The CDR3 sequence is CASSGRTGVSYEQYF. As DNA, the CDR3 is TGTGCCAGCAGTGGCAGGACAGGGGTGTCCTACGAGCAGTACTTC.

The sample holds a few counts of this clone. The CDR3 loop is CASSYPGQGASEQFF. CDR3 nucleotide sequence: TGTGCCAGCAGTTATCCGGGACAGGGGGCGAGTGAGCAGTTCTTC. The chain links TRBV25-1 to TRBJ2-1; 12 bases are shared with TRBD1. Germline CDR1 is MGHDK and CDR2 is SYGVNS. This CDR3 is 15 amino acids long. V was pared by 5 bases and J by 9 bases, with 8 bases of the junction left unmatched.

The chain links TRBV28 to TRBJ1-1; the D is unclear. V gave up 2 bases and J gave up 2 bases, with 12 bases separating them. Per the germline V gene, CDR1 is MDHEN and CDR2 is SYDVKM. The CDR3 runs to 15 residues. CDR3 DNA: TGTGCCAGCAGTTTAGCCAGGAGCGGAAACACTGAAGCTTTCTTT. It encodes CASSLARSGNTEAFF.

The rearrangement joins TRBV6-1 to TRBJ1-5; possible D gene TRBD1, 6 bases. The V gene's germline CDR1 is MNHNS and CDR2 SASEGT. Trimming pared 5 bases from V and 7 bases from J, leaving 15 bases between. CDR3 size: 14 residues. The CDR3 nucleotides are TGTGCCAGCAGTTCAGGGACAATAGCGCAGCCCCAGCATTTT. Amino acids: CASSSGTIAQPQHF.